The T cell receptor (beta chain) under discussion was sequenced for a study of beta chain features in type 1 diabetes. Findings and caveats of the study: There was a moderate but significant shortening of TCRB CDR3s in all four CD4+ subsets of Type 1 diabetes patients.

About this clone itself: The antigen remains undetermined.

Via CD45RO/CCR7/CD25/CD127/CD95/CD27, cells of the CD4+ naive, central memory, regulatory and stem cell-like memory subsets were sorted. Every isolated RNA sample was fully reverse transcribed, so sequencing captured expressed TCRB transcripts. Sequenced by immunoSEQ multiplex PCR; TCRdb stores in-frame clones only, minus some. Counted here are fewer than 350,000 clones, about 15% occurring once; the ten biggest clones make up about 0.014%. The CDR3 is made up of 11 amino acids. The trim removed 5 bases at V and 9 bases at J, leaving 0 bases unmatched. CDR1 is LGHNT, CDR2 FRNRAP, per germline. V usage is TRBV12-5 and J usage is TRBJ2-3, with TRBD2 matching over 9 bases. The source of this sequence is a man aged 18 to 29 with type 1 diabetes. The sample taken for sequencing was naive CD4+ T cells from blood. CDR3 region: CASGLAGTQYF. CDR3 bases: TGTGCTAGTGGTCTAGCGGGGACGCAGTATTTT.